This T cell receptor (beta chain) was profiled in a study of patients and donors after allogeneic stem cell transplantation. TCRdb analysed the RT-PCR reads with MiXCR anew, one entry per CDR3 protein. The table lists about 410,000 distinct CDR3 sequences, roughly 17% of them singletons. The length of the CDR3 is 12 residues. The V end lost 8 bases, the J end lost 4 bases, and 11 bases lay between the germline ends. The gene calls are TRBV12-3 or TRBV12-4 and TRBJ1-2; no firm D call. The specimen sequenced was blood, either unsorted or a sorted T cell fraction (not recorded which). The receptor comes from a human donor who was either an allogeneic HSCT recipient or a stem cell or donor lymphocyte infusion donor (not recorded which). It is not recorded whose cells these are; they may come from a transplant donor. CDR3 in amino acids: CASGSPFYGYTF. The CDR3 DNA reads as TGTGCCAGCGGGTCTCCCTTCTATGGCTACACCTTC.